Included here is one T cell receptor (beta chain) sequence, with context. Its antigen is as yet unknown. The record originates from a study of CD8 T cells in ankylosing spondylitis. Whole-study results and caveats: Earlier authors reported some of these motif variants in reactive arthritis synovial fluid and blood. Researchers report that disease-linked clones proved CD8+ and relatively rare in peripheral blood. Typical of ankylosing spondylitis blood, it appeared, was a TCR beta motif of several highly homologous variants.

The CDR3 is made up of 16 amino acids. Germline V gene data show CDR1 as PRHDT and CDR2 as FYEKMQ (reference sequence). V was cut by 2 bases and J by 3 bases, with 14 bases left in between. Quantitative 5'-RACE with molecular barcodes was used to make the TCR beta libraries. TCRdb reanalysed the 5' RACE reads using MiXCR and keeps one entry per CDR3 protein. Here the sample spans about 250,000 distinct CDR3 sequences, over 9.5% being singletons. The chain recombines TRBV13 with TRBJ2-1; perhaps TRBD1 as D (6 bases). This clonotype was obtained from a male donor with ankylosing spondylitis or in good health (not recorded which). The sequencing input was blood, either unsorted or a sorted T cell fraction (not recorded which). The CDR3 here is CASSLNAGGHYNEQFF. CDR3 sequence (DNA): TGTGCCAGCAGCTTAAATGCTGGGGGCCACTACAATGAGCAGTTCTTC.